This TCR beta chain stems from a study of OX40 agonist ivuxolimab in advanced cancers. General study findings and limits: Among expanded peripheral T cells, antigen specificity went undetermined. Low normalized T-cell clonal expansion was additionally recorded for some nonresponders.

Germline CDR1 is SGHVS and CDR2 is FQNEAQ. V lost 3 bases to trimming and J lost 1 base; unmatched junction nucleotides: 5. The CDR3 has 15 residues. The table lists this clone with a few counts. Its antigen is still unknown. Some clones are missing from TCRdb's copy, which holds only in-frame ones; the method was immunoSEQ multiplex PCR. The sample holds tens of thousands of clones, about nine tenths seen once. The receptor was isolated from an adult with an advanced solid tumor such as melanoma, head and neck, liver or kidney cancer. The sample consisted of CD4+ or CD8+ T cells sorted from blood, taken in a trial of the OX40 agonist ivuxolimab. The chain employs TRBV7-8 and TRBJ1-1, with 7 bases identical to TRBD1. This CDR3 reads CASSFLGQANTEAFF. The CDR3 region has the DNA TGTGCCAGCAGCTTTCTCGGACAGGCGAACACTGAAGCTTTCTTT. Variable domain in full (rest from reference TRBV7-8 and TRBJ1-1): GAGVSQSPRYKVAKRGQDVALRCDPISGHVSLFWYQQALGQGPEFLTYFQNEAQLDKSGLPSDRFFAERPEGSVSTLKIQRTQQEDSAVYLCASSFLGQANTEAFFGQGTRLTVV.